This T cell receptor (beta chain) was profiled in a study of regulatory T cells in long-lasting Graves disease (dated by TCRdb to the early 2020s). Study-wide context: Newly diagnosed Graves' disease patients had taken antithyroid drugs for less than 3 months. The study was conducted in China and was registered as a clinical trial. Persistent Graves' disease patients were compared with newly diagnosed Graves' disease patients by peripheral blood TCR sequencing and RNA sequencing. A total of around 35 samples underwent TCR sequencing: around 13 from persistent and roughly 20 from newly diagnosed Graves' disease patients. What the research found in general, with its limitations: As a limitation, the authors acknowledged that the small sample size may reduce accuracy. More public clonotypes were shared among persistent patients (under 3,000) than among newly diagnosed patients (more than 950). Preferential use of TRBV28, TRBJ1-2 and TRBJ2-5 was observed in persistent disease, whereas TRBV20-1 and TRBJ2-1 were favored in newly diagnosed disease. Sequencing and analysis were limited to the TCR beta chain. The study examined only peripheral blood because the primary lesion, thyroid tissue, could not be accessed. Compared with newly diagnosed patients, persistent Graves' disease patients had lower TCR Shannon entropy and fewer highly expanded clones, which suggests clonal expansion.

This clonotype was seen at least ten times. Its antigen remains unidentified. No much larger clonotype is one base removed from it; base qualities were not supplied. The library was generated by multiplex PCR. Sequencing was performed on an Illumina HiSeq 4000. To build TCR beta libraries, CDR3 regions were amplified by Arm-PCR using iRepertoire HTBI primers. Before sequencing, the PCR products underwent gel purification. The published analysis was carried out like this. A total of 60 to 80 TRBV and some 15 TRBJ segments were identified across samples and were used for gene usage analysis of CDR3 amino acid clonotypes. COPE and FqMerger were used to merge the filtered high-quality paired reads into contigs. BLAST was used to align contigs to IMGT TRBV, TRBD and TRBJ reference genes, with CDR3 defined following IMGT. Any clonotype with a frequency above 0.1% was counted as a highly expanded clone. Shannon entropy served as the measure of repertoire diversity, while the Gini coefficient captured V-J evenness. A clonotype found in more than one individual was treated as public. TCRdb reanalyzed the raw reads on its own, using fastp at Q25 for trimming and MiXCR for clone calling, and kept in-frame beta chains. Each entry merges the rows of one CDR3 protein and shows their most common DNA and genes. The V and J calls come from TCRdb's annotation, not from the publication. This sample lists about 540,000 distinct CDR3 sequences; approximately 13% were detected once. Clones ranked in the top ten supply approximately 9.3% of the sample.

After removal of 5 bases from V and 4 bases from J, the junction retains 9 bases not matched to a gene. Measured from the cysteine to the phenylalanine, the CDR3 is 15 residues long. Just the 45-base CDR3 DNA is kept, in frame starting at base 1. The germline V gene specifies SGHRS as CDR1 and YFSETQ as CDR2. The time point label here, explained by the study, means: newly diagnosed GD, antithyroid drugs for less than 3 months. For both TCR sequencing and RNA sequencing, RNA was extracted from PBMCs using TRIzol. Graves' disease was diagnosed according to American Thyroid Association guidelines. Patients were recruited from an endocrinology department in Xi'an, China. From each patient, 7.5 to 9.5 milliliters of peripheral blood was collected into an EDTA anticoagulant tube. PBMCs were isolated by Ficoll Paque Plus density gradient separation without further T cell sorting. An Agilent 2100 Bioanalyzer and agarose gel were used to check RNA quality, while a NanoDrop 2000 measured RNA concentration.

This same sample was also part of a study on T cells in Graves' hyperthyroidism and ophthalmopathy. The second study's authors report: Stable Graves' hyperthyroidism was defined as the absence of progression to ophthalmopathy over 18 months of follow-up. Hyperthyroidism patients were newly diagnosed, with disease duration under 2 months, and aged 18 to 65 years. The study excluded patients with uncontrolled infections, other autoimmune diseases, pregnancy or lactation. Diagnoses relied on clinical symptoms, serum thyroxine and TRAb, thyroid ultrasound and orbital computed tomography. The first round of RT-PCR for the TCR CDR3 was performed with the HTBI primer set and the Qiagen OneStep RT-PCR kit. Most expanded thyroid clonotypes (frequency above 0.001) were also found in blood, which suggests that blood repertoires may mirror thyroid immune responses. Ophthalmopathy was separated from stable hyperthyroidism by a 13 V-J signature model, with roughly 88% sensitivity and about 81% specificity obtained in cross-validation and 80%/75% obtained in testing. In validation, progression to ophthalmopathy was predicted by the model with 55% to 71% sensitivity and 72.22% specificity, a median of approximately 6.5 months before onset. To identify distinguishing TCR V-J signatures, a discovery cohort of about a hundred patients was used, comprising 43 with Graves' ophthalmopathy and around 60 with stable Graves' hyperthyroidism. Prospective prediction of ophthalmopathy was tested in an independent validation cohort consisting of some 18 hyperthyroidism patients and 15 or so patients who later progressed to ophthalmopathy. The 100 discovery patients were randomly split 7:3 into training and test sets. In roughly six Graves' hyperthyroidism patients, the study also compared T-cell repertoires from thyroid tissue with T-cell repertoires from blood. Once sampling was done, hyperthyroidism patients were given methimazole at a starting dose of 30 mg daily, whereas ophthalmopathy patients were given high-dose intravenous methylprednisolone. A second multiplex PCR round built the libraries, followed by size selection and purification. Libraries were sequenced paired-end with 100 bp reads on an Illumina HiSeq2000. SOAPnuke was used to process the raw data, throwing out any read that contained adapters or uncalled bases, had a mean Phred below 15, or lacked an exact constant-primer or identifier match. COPE v1.2.5 was used to merge high-quality paired reads, and clonotypes were defined as unique nucleotide sequences. Clonotypes were aligned to IMGT TRBV, TRBD and TRBJ reference segments using MiTCR v1.1. Only V-J combinations with frequency above 0.0001, covering roughly 99% of repertoires, were analysed. The TCS score was defined as the ratio of F50 (clonal expansion) to E x V (chaos), calculated using BLOSUM62-based TCRdist between CDR3 peptides within each V-J. Welch's t-statistics and random forest reduced around 510 V-J features to roughly 13, which were used in a naive Bayes classifier (R e1071). No statistical method was used to set the sample size in advance, and investigators knew the group allocation. The paper reports TCR Vbeta CDR3 sequencing of roughly 140 peripheral blood samples: 40 or so ophthalmopathy, under 85 hyperthyroidism and roughly 17 progressor patients.

The sample here was peripheral blood mononuclear cells (PBMCs), taken at new diagnosis, from a patient treated with antithyroid drugs. The receptor was isolated from a man aged 25 to 40 with Graves disease. Donor details come from another sample of the same person, matched by shared clones. The chain employs TRBV5-1 and TRBJ2-3; 8 nucleotides in the junction match TRBD2. The CDR3 sequence is CASSAPSGSADTQYF. The DNA is TGCGCCAGCAGTGCCCCCAGCGGGAGCGCAGATACGCAGTATTTT.